The 15 T cell receptor beta chains below come from one sample, sequenced in a study of cytomegalovirus exposure and HLA in healthy donors. PCR primers comprised 60 Vbeta and 13 Jbeta primers. Repertoires were generated with immunoSEQ multiplex PCR, while TCRdb's copy carries only in-frame clones and drops some. The data contain approximately 200,000 clones, approximately 70% of them singletons. The sequencing input was PBMCs. The receptors here all came from a woman aged 25 to 39 in good health and CMV-seropositive.

The CDR3 sequence is CASSEVGQGLGYTF. The CDR3 DNA is TGTGCCAGCAGTGAAGTAGGACAGGGTCTGGGCTACACCTTC. The rearrangement uses TRBV25-1 and TRBJ1-2, with TRBD1 identical over 8 bases. The germline V gene encodes CDR1 MGHDK and CDR2 SYGVNS. This CDR3 has 14 residues. V lost 2 bases and J lost 8; bases outside the gene matches: 7.

The chain has TRBV5-4 and TRBJ1-3; no firm D call. The CDR3 contains 14 residues. CDR1 and CDR2 from the germline V gene are SGHNT and YYREEE (reference sequence). Trimming shortened V by 4 bases and J by 3 bases, and 11 bases separated the two germline ends. DNA for the CDR3: TGTGCCAGCAGCCAGGATCGCTTTGGAAACACCATATATTTT. This encodes CASSQDRFGNTIYF.

The chain recombines TRBV2 with TRBJ1-5, with D perhaps TRBD1 (6 bases). From germline, CDR1 is SNHLY and CDR2 FYNNEI. CDR3 length equals 14 residues. Trimming took off 6 bases at V and 9 bases at J, with 18 bases between the two ends. In nucleotides, the CDR3 is TGTGCCAGCAGGCAGACAGGCGCCCAGGGGCCCCAGCATTTT. Encoded protein: CASRQTGAQGPQHF.

The CDR3 region is CASSLGGSYNEQFF. CDR3 DNA sequence: TGTGCCAGCAGTTTAGGGGGCTCCTACAATGAGCAGTTCTTC. The chain couples TRBV6-5 to TRBJ2-1; perhaps TRBD1 as D (6 bases). Trimming took 4 bases from V and 0 from J, leaving 7 bases between them. CDR3 length: 14 amino acids. CDR1 and CDR2 (germline): MNHEY, SVGAGI.

The table lists this clone with a count of one. J is TRBJ2-1 and V is TRBV7-2, with 11 bases aligning to TRBD2. There are 12 residues in the CDR3. J lost 14 bases, V lost 3 bases, and 3 bases had no gene match. The germline gives CDR1 SGHTA, CDR2 FQGNSA. The CDR3 DNA reads as TGTGCCAGCAGCTTTCTAGCGGGAGGTGAGTTCTTC. Its translation: CASSFLAGGEFF. The variable domain in full, with the rest retrieved from reference TRBV7-2 and TRBJ2-1, is GAGVSQSPSNKVTEKGKDVELRCDPISGHTALYWYRQSLGQGLEFLIYFQGNSAPDKSGLPSDRFSAERTGGSVSTLTIQRTQQEDSAVYLCASSFLAGGEFFGPGTRLTVL.

The rearrangement links TRBV27 to TRBJ1-4, with D tentatively TRBD1 (5 bases). The germline V gene encodes CDR1 MNHEY and CDR2 SMNVEV (reference sequence). The V end was cut by 5 bases, the J end by 6 bases, with 13 bases between. The CDR3 sequence is 14 residues long. In DNA form, the CDR3 reads TGTGCCAGCAGTCGCAGGGTCGACGATGAAAAACTGTTTTTT. Protein product: CASSRRVDDEKLFF.

This clone was picked up a small number of times. The chain recombines TRBV6-1 with TRBJ1-1; D may be TRBD1 (6 bases). The V gene's germline CDR1 is MNHNS and CDR2 SASEGT. The germline V and J ends were trimmed by 4 bases and 3 bases, with 9 bases remaining between them. The CDR3 consists of 13 residues. The CDR3 here is CASSVNRDTEAFF. The CDR3 nucleotides read TGTGCCAGCAGTGTTAACAGGGACACTGAAGCTTTCTTT.

The chain employs TRBV5-4 and TRBJ1-2; 9 nucleotides match TRBD1. CDR3 length: 16 residues. Unmatched junction bases numbered 12, after V lost 4 bases and J lost 5 bases. Germline assignment: CDR1 SGHNT and CDR2 YYREEE (reference sequence). CDR3 protein: CASSPGQGRTLYGYTF. DNA of the CDR3: TGTGCCAGCAGCCCGGGACAGGGCCGTACTCTTTATGGCTACACCTTC.

This clone has just a few counts. This chain joins TRBV27 and TRBJ2-2, with D unresolved. Trimming removed 4 bases at V and 4 bases at J, with 7 bases between. The CDR3 is 13 amino acids. Per germline, CDR1 MNHEY and CDR2 SMNVEV (reference sequence). This chain's CDR3 is CASSSGLTGELFF. CDR3 nucleotides: TGTGCCAGCAGTTCAGGTCTCACCGGGGAGCTGTTTTTT.

This chain connects TRBV19 to TRBJ2-2, with TRBD2 as a possible D gene (6 bases). CDR3 size: 15 residues. Per germline, CDR1 LNHDA and CDR2 SQIVND (reference sequence). Trimming stripped 3 bases from V and 6 bases from J, with 14 bases between. CDR3 sequence: CASSIGGGLSGELFF. The CDR3 DNA reads TGTGCCAGTAGTATCGGAGGAGGGCTCTCCGGGGAGCTGTTTTTT. Full variable domain (remainder filled in from reference TRBV19 and TRBJ2-2): DGGITQSPKYLFRKEGQNVTLSCEQNLNHDAMYWYRQDPGQGLRLIYYSQIVNDFQKGDIAEGYSVSREKKESFPLTVTSAQKNPTAFYLCASSIGGGLSGELFFGEGSRLTVL.

The V and J genes are TRBV6-5 and TRBJ2-7; 9 bases line up with TRBD1. Germline-derived CDR1 and CDR2 are MNHEY and SVGAGI. This CDR3 has 14 residues. V dropped 5 bases and J dropped 3; count of bases not matched to a gene: 5. This CDR3 is CASSIRGQGYEQYF. The CDR3 DNA follows: TGTGCCAGCAGTATCCGGGGACAGGGCTACGAGCAGTACTTC.

The chain has TRBV27 and TRBJ2-3, with 10 bases identical to TRBD2. The V and J ends lost 0 bases and 4 bases, in that order; junction bases with no gene match: 7. CDR3 length: 17 amino acids. Looked up from germline, CDR1 is MNHEY and CDR2 is SMNVEV (reference sequence). The CDR3 coding sequence is TGTGCCAGCAGTTTATCGCTGAGCGGGAGGGGTGCAGATACGCAGTATTTT. Translation gives CASSLSLSGRGADTQYF.

On this clone itself: The sample carries other DNA sequences with the same CDR3. The chain recombines TRBV5-1 with TRBJ2-5; no reliable D call. Trimming shortened V by 0 bases and J by 4 bases, and 7 bases separated the two germline ends. Germline-derived CDR1 and CDR2 are SGHRS and YFSETQ. This CDR3 has 13 amino acids. The chain's CDR3 is CASSLGGGETQYF. CDR3 coding DNA: TGCGCCAGCAGCTTGGGCGGTGGAGAGACCCAGTACTTC. The full variable domain, with the rest looked up from reference TRBV5-1 and TRBJ2-5, is KAGVTQTPRYLIKTRGQQVTLSCSPISGHRSVSWYQQTPGQGLQFLFEYFSETQRNKGNFPGRFSGRQFSNSRSEMNVSTLELGDSALYLCASSLGGGETQYFGPGTRLLVL.

The chain carries TRBV27 and TRBJ2-7; 11 positions agree with TRBD2. Per the germline V gene, CDR1 is MNHEY and CDR2 is SMNVEV (reference sequence). The J segment lost 7 bases and the V segment lost 4 bases, leaving 9 bases of the junction unmatched. The CDR3 consists of 15 residues. CDR3: CASSSRLAGLGEQYF. CDR3 nucleotide sequence: TGTGCCAGCAGTTCAAGACTAGCGGGACTTGGGGAGCAGTACTTC.

V and J are TRBV14 and TRBJ2-6; D may be TRBD1 (5 bases). Germline values: CDR1 SGHDN, CDR2 FVKESK. CDR3 size: 17 residues. Between the trimmed V and J ends, which lost 4 bases and 0 bases, there was a span of 13 bases. CDR3 bases: TGTGCCAGCAGCCGAAACCTCAGGGTCTCTGGGGCCAACGTCCTGACTTTC. Residues: CASSRNLRVSGANVLTF.